This TCR beta chain appears in the sequencing data of a study of cytomegalovirus exposure and HLA in healthy donors. This CDR3 has 14 amino acids. V was clipped by 6 bases and J by 1 base, with 13 bases between them. Germline-derived CDR1 and CDR2 are MDHEN and SYDVKM. The study ran its PCR with 60 Vbeta and 13 Jbeta primers. Clones were sequenced by immunoSEQ multiplex PCR, and TCRdb holds only the in-frame ones, with some missing. This repertoire shows around 130,000 clones, 80% found once; its top ten account for under 6%. The receptor was isolated from a man aged 30 to 39 in good health and CMV-seronegative. The genes are TRBV28 and TRBJ2-7, with D tentatively TRBD2 (5 bases). The sample comprised PBMCs. CDR3 nucleotide sequence: TGTGCCAGCAGGAAGTGGGGAGTGTCCTACGAGCAGTACTTC. As protein: CASRKWGVSYEQYF.